The present T cell receptor (beta chain) was sequenced within a study of T cell repertoires in cytomegalovirus infection. Study-level information: Recently identified HLA-C-restricted and well-studied HLA-B-restricted CMV epitopes were used. Public TCR beta signatures were indicative of both CMV infection and a matching HLA type.

One entry per CDR3 protein, called by TCRdb with MiXCR from the reads. The sample lists 200,000 or so distinct CDR3 sequences; around two fifths were seen once. CDR3 length equals 15 residues. V dropped 3 bases and J dropped 6 bases, with 14 bases sitting between them. This clonotype showed up just a few times. Its antigen is unknown. This material consisted of CD8+ T cells from cultured PBMCs, taken from culture after CMV antigen stimulation. The TCR sequence derives from a human donor in good health (CMV status not recorded). Some clones in this sample may be carry-over from other donors' samples. V is TRBV12-3 or TRBV12-4 and J is TRBJ2-2; no definite D call. This chain's CDR3 is CASSFLARTPGELFF. The CDR3 DNA follows: TGTGCCAGCAGTTTCCTGGCGAGAACTCCCGGGGAGCTGTTTTTT.